The 27 T cell receptor beta chains listed next were all sequenced from one sample in a study of blood T cell repertoires in COVID-19. TCRdb's copy holds only in-frame clones and misses some; the assay was immunoSEQ multiplex PCR. Of about 47,000 clones listed, approximately 84% were seen once; the top ten hold approximately 2.5%. The specimen was peripheral blood. The receptors stem from a man aged 50 or older with acute or convalescent COVID-19.

The V call is TRBV5-6, the J call TRBJ2-3; D is unclear. The CDR3 is 14 amino acids. V was shortened by 0 bases and J by 1 base, with 6 bases between the two germline ends. Germline V gives CDR1 SGHDT, CDR2 YYEEEE. CDR3 bases: TGTGCCAGCAGCTTGGATATAGGCACAGATACGCAGTATTTT. Translation: CASSLDIGTDTQYF.

This chain connects TRBV7-2 to TRBJ2-3, with 8 nucleotides matching TRBD2. V trimming: 1 base; J trimming: 0 bases; junction bases outside the gene matches: 6. This CDR3 comprises 17 residues. Germline V gene data show CDR1 as SGHTA and CDR2 as FQGNSA. In nucleotides, the CDR3 is TGTGCCAGCAGCTTAGGCGCGGCGGGGGGAAGCACAGATACGCAGTATTTT. Protein sequence: CASSLGAAGGSTDTQYF.

The gene calls are TRBV6-5 and TRBJ1-1; D is unresolved. CDR3 length: 14 amino acids. V lost 8 bases to trimming and J lost 4 bases, with 17 bases between them. Germline CDR1 is MNHEY and CDR2 is SVGAGI. The CDR3 sequence: CASSSFGESTEAFF. CDR3 coding DNA: TGTGCCAGCTCTTCGTTTGGGGAGTCCACTGAAGCTTTCTTT.

The V gene is TRBV19, the J gene TRBJ1-1; D uncertain. The V end lost 8 bases, the J end lost 3 bases, and 19 bases lay between the germline ends. The CDR3 sequence is 15 residues long. Per germline, CDR1 LNHDA and CDR2 SQIVND (reference sequence). The CDR3 loop reads CASLKVSYGDTEAFF. In DNA form, the CDR3 reads TGTGCCAGTTTAAAAGTGTCCTACGGGGACACTGAAGCTTTCTTT. Full variable domain (missing parts from reference TRBV19 and TRBJ1-1): DGGITQSPKYLFRKEGQNVTLSCEQNLNHDAMYWYRQDPGQGLRLIYYSQIVNDFQKGDIAEGYSVSREKKESFPLTVTSAQKNPTAFYLCASLKVSYGDTEAFFGQGTRLTVV.

The chain carries TRBV28 and TRBJ1-6; TRBD1 is a possible D gene (5 bases). Germline lookup yields CDR1 MDHEN and CDR2 SYDVKM. This CDR3 is built from 14 residues. The V gene lost 6 bases and the J gene lost 9 bases, with 15 bases spanning the gap. CDR3 amino acids: CASSQQVSSSPLHF. The CDR3 DNA sequence: TGTGCCAGCAGCCAACAGGTCTCGAGTTCACCCCTCCACTTT.

V and J are TRBV7-9 and TRBJ1-1; D unresolved. The CDR3 runs 15 residues. Germline V CDR1 and CDR2: SEHNR, FQNEAQ (reference sequence). V lost 2 bases and J lost 0, with 10 bases in between. The CDR3 is CASSLLDMMNTEAFF. As DNA, the CDR3 is TGTGCCAGCAGCTTACTCGACATGATGAACACTGAAGCTTTCTTT.

The V call is TRBV12-3 or TRBV12-4, the J call TRBJ2-5; 7 positions agree with TRBD2. The CDR3 is 13 amino acids. The V gene end was trimmed by 6 bases and the J gene end by 5 bases; junction bases not matched to a gene: 6. For the CDR3, the DNA is TGTGCCAGCAGCATGGGGGAGGGGGAGACCCAGTACTTC. As protein: CASSMGEGETQYF.

The rearrangement links TRBV28 to TRBJ2-6; TRBD1 agrees at 7 bases. The V and J ends lost 6 bases and 2 bases, in that order; junction bases with no gene match: 13. The germline V gene has CDR1 MDHEN and CDR2 SYDVKM. CDR3 length equals 18 residues. The CDR3 bases are TGTGCCAGCAGCCGCAAGACAGGGAAAACGCCTGGGGCCAACGTCCTGACTTTC. Its translation is CASSRKTGKTPGANVLTF.

The chain is built from TRBV18 and TRBJ2-3; 8 positions match TRBD1. The CDR3 is 17 amino acids. Looked up from germline, CDR1 is KGHSH and CDR2 is LQKENI. V lost 6 bases, J lost 2 bases, and 13 bases stayed unmatched. CDR3 loop: CASSPLAGQGATDTQYF. The CDR3 DNA follows: TGTGCCAGCTCTCCATTGGCGGGGCAGGGGGCCACAGATACGCAGTATTTT.

The chain carries TRBV9 and TRBJ1-1, with unresolved D. V dropped 3 bases and J dropped 7 bases, with 13 bases sitting between them. The CDR3 is 13 amino acids. Germline lookup yields CDR1 SGDLS and CDR2 YYNGEE. Written as DNA, the CDR3 is TGTGCCAGCAGCGAGCCCCCATTTGGTGAAGCTTTCTTT. The encoded protein is CASSEPPFGEAFF.

The CDR3 here is CASSPTRGIYNEQFF. DNA for the CDR3: TGTGCCAGCTCACCAACCAGGGGGATTTACAATGAGCAGTTCTTC. The chain combines TRBV18 with TRBJ2-1; 7 positions agree with TRBD1. The CDR3 has 15 residues. V lost 2 bases and J lost 4; bases outside the gene matches: 5. Germline loops: CDR1 KGHSH, CDR2 LQKENI. Supplemented by reference TRBV18 and TRBJ2-1, the full variable domain reads NAGVMQNPRHLVRRRGQEARLRCSPMKGHSHVYWYRQLPEEGLKFMVYLQKENIIDESGMPKERFSAEFPKEGPSILRIQQVVRGDSAAYFCASSPTRGIYNEQFFGPGTRLTVL.

This clone was recorded only once. The chain employs TRBV27 and TRBJ2-5, with 7 bases matching TRBD1. This CDR3 comprises 14 residues. Germline lookup yields CDR1 MNHEY and CDR2 SMNVEV (reference sequence). V dropped 5 bases and J dropped 5; count of bases not matched to a gene: 8. CDR3 coding DNA: TGTGCCAGCAGTCTCCAGGGGGTAGCGGAGACCCAGTACTTC. Encoded protein: CASSLQGVAETQYF.

The CDR3 nucleotides are TGTGCCAGTAAGGACTGGAGCTCCTACGAGCAGTACTTC. This encodes CASKDWSSYEQYF. The chain has TRBV19 and TRBJ2-7, with D possibly TRBD2 on 5 matching bases. CDR3 length equals 13 residues. Germline V gene lookup returns CDR1 LNHDA and CDR2 SQIVND (reference sequence). V was cut by 7 bases and J by 0 bases, with 10 bases left in between.

The chain couples TRBV9 to TRBJ2-5, with no clear D. Germline V gene sequence: CDR1 SGDLS, CDR2 YYNGEE. The CDR3 is made up of 13 amino acids. The germline V and J ends were trimmed by 0 bases and 3 bases, with 6 bases remaining between them. The CDR3: CASSVAPEETQYF. The CDR3, as DNA: TGTGCCAGCAGCGTAGCCCCGGAAGAGACCCAGTACTTC.

The V gene is TRBV27, the J gene TRBJ2-3; 10 bases fit TRBD2. The germline V gene encodes CDR1 MNHEY and CDR2 SMNVEV (reference sequence). Trimming at V came to 2 bases and at J to 9 bases, leaving 8 bases not matched to a gene. The CDR3 runs to 15 residues. The CDR3 here is CASSLGLAGEETQYF. CDR3 DNA: TGTGCCAGCAGTTTAGGGCTAGCGGGAGAGGAAACGCAGTATTTT.

DNA for the CDR3: TGTGCCAGCAGCCAAGAGTTGCAGAGAGGAGAGACCCAGTACTTC. Residues: CASSQELQRGETQYF. The chain is built from TRBV3-1 (or the pseudogene TRBV3-2) and TRBJ2-5; no firm D call. Per germline, CDR1 LGHDT and CDR2 YNNKEL (reference sequence). The CDR3 sequence is 15 residues long. Between the trimmed V and J ends, which lost 0 bases and 4 bases, there was a span of 12 bases.

This clone was counted once. This chain links TRBV7-3 with TRBJ1-1; 7 nucleotides agree with TRBD1. Germline trimming cut 5 bases from V and 3 bases from J; bases unmatched to any gene: 6. The V gene's germline CDR1 is SGHTA and CDR2 FQGTGA. This CDR3 has 14 amino acids. In nucleotides, the CDR3 is TGTGCCAGCAGCCCTGGCAGGGGGTACACTGAAGCTTTCTTT. Residues: CASSPGRGYTEAFF.

The genes are TRBV4-2 and TRBJ2-7; 9 bases fit TRBD2. The CDR3 covers 15 residues. Germline loops: CDR1 LGHNA, CDR2 YNFKEQ. The V gene end was trimmed by 0 bases and the J gene end by 8 bases; junction bases not matched to a gene: 8. CDR3 nucleotide sequence: TGTGCCAGCAGCCAAGATCGTAGCGGGGGTTCGCAGCAGTACTTC. Translated, it gives CASSQDRSGGSQQYF.

The J gene is TRBJ1-5, the V gene TRBV6-1; possibly TRBD1 for D (5 bases). Per germline, CDR1 MNHNS and CDR2 SASEGT. CDR3 length: 15 residues. Trimming took 3 bases from V and 6 from J, leaving 15 bases between them. The CDR3 DNA reads as TGTGCCAGCAGTGACGCCGGGGGGGAGCCTCAGCCCCAGCATTTT. It yields the protein CASSDAGGEPQPQHF.

At least ten counts were recorded for this clone. The chain links TRBV28 to TRBJ1-1; D gene unclear. This CDR3 is 12 amino acids long. V gave up 9 bases and J gave up 3 bases, with 11 bases separating them. Germline V gene data show CDR1 as MDHEN and CDR2 as SYDVKM. The CDR3, as DNA: TGTGCCAGTAGAAGATTCGACACTGAAGCTTTCTTT. Amino acid sequence: CASRRFDTEAFF.

The J gene is TRBJ2-5, the V gene TRBV29-1, with 10 bases matching TRBD2. This CDR3 is 14 amino acids long. Unmatched junction bases numbered 6, after V lost 4 bases and J lost 4 bases. Per the germline V gene, CDR1 is SQVTM and CDR2 is ANQGSEA. Written as DNA, the CDR3 is TGCAGCGTTGTGCCTAGCGGGAGCGCAGAGACCCAGTACTTC. Its protein is CSVVPSGSAETQYF.

By share, this clone ranks as medium-sized. V and J are TRBV6-1 and TRBJ2-5; 12 positions agree with TRBD2. After removal of 2 bases from V and 2 bases from J, the junction contained 0 bases not matched to a gene. Germline V lookup: CDR1 MNHNS, CDR2 SASEGT. CDR3 length equals 15 residues. The CDR3 coding sequence is TGTGCCAGCAGTGAACTAGCGGGGGGGCAAGAGACCCAGTACTTC. Its protein product is CASSELAGGQETQYF.

The chain joins TRBV11-3 to TRBJ2-3; 7 positions agree with TRBD2. Trimming at V came to 1 base and at J to 2 bases, leaving 6 bases not matched to a gene. This CDR3 contains 16 residues. CDR1 is SGHNT and CDR2 is YENEEA in the germline V gene. CDR3 loop: CASSLGGLAATDTQYF. CDR3 nucleotide sequence: TGTGCCAGCAGCTTAGGTGGTCTAGCGGCCACAGATACGCAGTATTTT.

This sequence joins TRBV7-6 and TRBJ1-4; 7 positions agree with TRBD1. The CDR3 is 15 amino acids. V gave up 2 bases and J gave up 7 bases; unmatched junction bases: 7. CDR1 SGHVS and CDR2 FNYEAQ come from the germline V gene. CDR3 DNA: TGTGCCAGCAGCTTAACAGGGGACGTGGGTGAAAAACTGTTTTTT. This codes for CASSLTGDVGEKLFF.

The V gene is TRBV9, the J gene TRBJ2-1, with 7 bases lining up with TRBD2. The CDR3 runs to 16 residues. The ends lost 4 bases at V and 6 bases at J; junction bases unmatched: 13. Germline V lookup: CDR1 SGDLS, CDR2 YYNGEE. In DNA, the CDR3 is TGTGCCAGCAGCCCCCACGGCGGGAGTAGGGCCAATGAGCAGTTCTTC. Protein: CASSPHGGSRANEQFF.

A single count supports this clone. This chain connects TRBV5-1 to TRBJ2-2, with 10 nucleotides matching TRBD1. The CDR3 length is 16 residues. CDR1 and CDR2 from the germline V gene are SGHRS and YFSETQ. The trim removed 4 bases at V and 7 bases at J, leaving 10 bases unmatched. CDR3 in DNA: TGCGCCAGCAGCGATCCCCGGGACAGGGGCGTCGGGGAGCTGTTTTTT. As protein: CASSDPRDRGVGELFF.

This clone turned up a few times. A read error may account for a junction end that differs from germline. The J gene is TRBJ2-2, the V gene TRBV7-7; TRBD1 might be the D (6 bases). The germline gives CDR1 SSHAT, CDR2 FNYEAQ (reference sequence). This CDR3 has 14 residues. The CDR3 loop is CASSLDRNTGELFF. In DNA, the CDR3 is TGTGCTAGCAGCTTGGACAGAAACACCGGGGAGCTGTTTTTT.